This TCR beta chain was retrieved from a study of blood T cells in healthy people across ages. The use of a sample-barcoded 5' primer and a J-beta primer mix characterized a second PCR of about 7 to 12 cycles. Every individual sample yielded 2.5 million or more paired-end reads (each containing CDR3). TCRdb processed the 5' RACE reads anew with MiXCR; each CDR3 protein has one entry. The sample includes approximately 780,000 distinct CDR3 sequences, around 24% of them seen just once. There are 15 residues in the CDR3. The V and J ends lost 1 base and 0 bases respectively, with 10 bases between them. The germline V gene has CDR1 LGHDT and CDR2 YNNKEL (reference sequence). The same sample was also used in a study of T cells of mothers and their children.

This clonotype was sampled from a boy younger than 18 in good health. Sequencing was carried out using blood. The V gene is TRBV3-1, the J gene TRBJ2-7, with D hard to call. The CDR3 DNA sequence: TGTGCCAGCAGCCAAGGACCGACGAGCTCCTACGAGCAGTACTTC. Translated: CASSQGPTSSYEQYF.